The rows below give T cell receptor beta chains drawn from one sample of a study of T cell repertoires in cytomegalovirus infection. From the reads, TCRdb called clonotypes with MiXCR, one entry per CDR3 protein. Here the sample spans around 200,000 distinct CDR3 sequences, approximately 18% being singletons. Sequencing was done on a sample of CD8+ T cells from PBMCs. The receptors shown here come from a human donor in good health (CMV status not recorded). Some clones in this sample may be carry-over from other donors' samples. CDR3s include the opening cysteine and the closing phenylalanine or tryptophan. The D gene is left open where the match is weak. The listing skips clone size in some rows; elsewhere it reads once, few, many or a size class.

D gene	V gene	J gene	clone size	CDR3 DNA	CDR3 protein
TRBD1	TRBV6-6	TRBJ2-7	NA	TGTGCCAGCAGTTTCTTATCAGAGGGGGCCAACGAGCAGTACTTC	CASSFLSEGANEQYF
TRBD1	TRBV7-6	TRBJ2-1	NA	TGTGCCAGCAGCTTGAGGACAGGGGGGGATGAGCAGTTCTTC	CASSLRTGGDEQFF
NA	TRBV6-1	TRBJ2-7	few	TGTGCCAGCAGTGAAGGTTGGGGCAGCTCCTACGAGCAGTACTTC	CASSEGWGSSYEQYF
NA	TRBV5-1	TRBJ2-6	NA	TGCGCCAGCAGCTTGACCGCCTATTCCGGTTGGATTGAGATTTCTGGGGCCAACGTCCTGACTTTC	CASSLTAYSGWIEISGANVLTF
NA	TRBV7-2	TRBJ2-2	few	TGTGCCAGCAGCTTACCTCAACCACGACGGGCCTCCGGGGAGCTGTTTTTT	CASSLPQPRRASGELFF
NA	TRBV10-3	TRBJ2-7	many	TGTGCCATCAGTGAGTCCAGGGCCTACGAGCAGTACTTC	CAISESRAYEQYF
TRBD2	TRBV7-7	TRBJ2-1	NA	TGTGCTAGCAGCTTAGTGCTAGCGGGGTCCAGTGAGCAGTTCTTC	CASSLVLAGSSEQFF
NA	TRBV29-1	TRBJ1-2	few	TGCAGCGTGACGCGGTTAGGAGCACCCTATGGCTACACCTTC	CSVTRLGAPYGYTF
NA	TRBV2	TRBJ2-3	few	TGTGCCAGCAGGGACCGTCACTATAGCACAGATACGCAGTATTTT	CASRDRHYSTDTQYF
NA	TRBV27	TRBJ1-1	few	TGTGCCAGCAGTTTTAAGAGGGGGTGGACTGAAGCTTTCTTT	CASSFKRGWTEAFF
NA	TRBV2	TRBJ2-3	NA	TGTGCCAGCATCGAAGGTCATTCAGACACAGATACGCAGTATTTT	CASIEGHSDTDTQYF
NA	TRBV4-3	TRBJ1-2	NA	TGCGCCAGCAGCCAAGAAAGACAGGTCTATGGCTACACCTTC	CASSQERQVYGYTF
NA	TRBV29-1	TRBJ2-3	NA	TGCAGCGTTGGGGCCTACGGGCAGTCAGACTACACAGATACGCAGTATTTT	CSVGAYGQSDYTDTQYF
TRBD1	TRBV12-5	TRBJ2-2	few	TGTGCTAGTGGTTTCGGGGACAGGGCCGGGGAGCTGTTTTTT	CASGFGDRAGELFF
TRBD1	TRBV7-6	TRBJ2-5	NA	TGTGCCAGCAGCCCCCGGCAGGGGGCCATAAAGACCCAGTACTTC	CASSPRQGAIKTQYF
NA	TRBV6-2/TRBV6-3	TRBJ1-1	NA	TGTGCCCGCAGTTACTCGTCCCAAACGAACACTGAAGCTTTCTTT	CARSYSSQTNTEAFF
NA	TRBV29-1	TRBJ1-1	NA	TGCAGCGTTGTCACGCCCCAGACGAACACTGAAGCTTTCTTT	CSVVTPQTNTEAFF
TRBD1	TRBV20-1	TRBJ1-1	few	TGCAGTGCAGTCGTGCAGGGGGCCGGCACTGAAGCTTTCTTT	CSAVVQGAGTEAFF
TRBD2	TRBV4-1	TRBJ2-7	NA	TGCGCCAGCAGCCAGGGGACTAGCGGGGGATACTACGAGCAGTACTTC	CASSQGTSGGYYEQYF
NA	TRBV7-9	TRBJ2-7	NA	TGTGCCAGCAGCTTCGCCGGGACAAACTTCCCCTACGAGCAGTACTTC	CASSFAGTNFPYEQYF
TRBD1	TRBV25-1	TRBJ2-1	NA	TGTGCCAGCAGTGAATGGGGACAGGGTTTTGATGAGCAGTTCTTC	CASSEWGQGFDEQFF
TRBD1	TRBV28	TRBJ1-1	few	TGTGCCAGCAGTTCATCACAGGGGGCGGTGAACACTGAAGCTTTCTTT	CASSSSQGAVNTEAFF
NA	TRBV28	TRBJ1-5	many	TGTGCCAGCAGCCAAACCAACTTCGGCAGCTATAGCAATCAGCCCCAGCATTTT	CASSQTNFGSYSNQPQHF
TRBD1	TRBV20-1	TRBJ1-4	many	TGCAGTGCTAGTTGGACAGGGGGCCTCTTGGATGAAAAACTGTTTTTT	CSASWTGGLLDEKLFF
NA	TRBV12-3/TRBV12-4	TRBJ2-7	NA	TGTGCCAGCAGCTTTACAGGGCACGAGCAGTACTTC	CASSFTGHEQYF
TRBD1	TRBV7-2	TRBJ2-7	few	TGTGCCAGCAGCCATGGACAGGGACTCTACGAGCAGTACTTC	CASSHGQGLYEQYF
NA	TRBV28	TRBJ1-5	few	TGTGCCCTCGGGCCTAATCAGCCCCAGCATTTT	CALGPNQPQHF
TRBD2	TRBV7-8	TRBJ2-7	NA	TGTGCCAGCTGCGAGGCGATGGCGGGGGGGCGGTACGAGCAGTACTTC	CASCEAMAGGRYEQYF
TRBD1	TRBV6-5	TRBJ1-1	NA	TGTGCCAGCAGAACCTTACAGGGGGCCAACACTGAAGCTTTCTTT	CASRTLQGANTEAFF
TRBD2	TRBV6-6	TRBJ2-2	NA	TGTGCCAGCAGTTCCGGGGGGGACACCGGGGAGCTGTTTTTT	CASSSGGDTGELFF
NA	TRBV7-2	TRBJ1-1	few	TGTGCCAGCAGCTTACCCCCCCCGGGACACATGAACACTGAAGCTTTCTTT	CASSLPPPGHMNTEAFF
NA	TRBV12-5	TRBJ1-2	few	TGTGCTAGTGGTTTGGACGGGAACTATGGCTACACCTTC	CASGLDGNYGYTF
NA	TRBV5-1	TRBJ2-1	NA	TGCGCCAGCAGCTTTCGACTAGGGGATTTGAATGAGCAGTTCTTC	CASSFRLGDLNEQFF
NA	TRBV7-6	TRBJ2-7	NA	TGTGCCAGCAGCTCGGATGCGATGCGAGAGCAGTACTTC	CASSSDAMREQYF
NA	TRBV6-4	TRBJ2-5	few	TGTGCCAGCAGTGACGGTATAAAGGAGACCCAGTACTTC	CASSDGIKETQYF
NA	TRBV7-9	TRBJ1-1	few	TGTGCCAGCAGCCCCAGCCCCACTGAAGCTTTCTTT	CASSPSPTEAFF
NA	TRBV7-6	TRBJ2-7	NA	TGTGCCAGCAGCTTAGCGGGCGTGTCGGGGCGCGAGCAGTACTTC	CASSLAGVSGREQYF
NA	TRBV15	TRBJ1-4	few	TGTGCCACCAGTTACTCCACCGGGCAGGAAAAACTGTTTTTT	CATSYSTGQEKLFF
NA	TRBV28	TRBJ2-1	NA	TGTGCCAGCAGTGGGGTTTGGGGGGGGCGCAGGGGCAATGAGCAGTTCTTC	CASSGVWGGRRGNEQFF
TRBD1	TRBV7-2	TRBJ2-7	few	TGTGCCAGCAGCTTACAGAAATCCGGACAGGGGATCGACGAGCAGTACTTC	CASSLQKSGQGIDEQYF
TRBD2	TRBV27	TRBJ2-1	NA	TGTGCCAGCAGTTTAGCGGGGGTCCCCTTTGGGCAGTTCTTC	CASSLAGVPFGQFF
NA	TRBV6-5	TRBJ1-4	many	TGTGCCAGCAGTTACTCATCAGGATTTGTCGAAAAACTGTTTTTT	CASSYSSGFVEKLFF
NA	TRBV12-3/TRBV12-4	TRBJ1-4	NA	TGTGCCAGCAGTTTTAAGGCTTGGCGGGATGAAAAACTGTTTTTT	CASSFKAWRDEKLFF
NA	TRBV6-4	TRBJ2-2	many	TGTGCCAGCAGTGACTCGACAAGCACCGGGGAGCTGTTTTTT	CASSDSTSTGELFF
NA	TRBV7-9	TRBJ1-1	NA	TGTGCCAGCAGCTCGTCCACAGGGACCTACGCTGAAGCTTTCTTT	CASSSSTGTYAEAFF
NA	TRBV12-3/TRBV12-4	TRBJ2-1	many	TGTGCCAGCAGTACCCCCGTCGGGCAGTTCTTC	CASSTPVGQFF
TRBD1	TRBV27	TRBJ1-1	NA	TGTGCCAGCAGTTTAACCCCAGGGGGGGTGAACACTGAAGCTTTCTTT	CASSLTPGGVNTEAFF
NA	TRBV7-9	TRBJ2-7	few	TGTGCCAGCAGCCCACCGGACAGAGACTACGAGCAGTACTTC	CASSPPDRDYEQYF